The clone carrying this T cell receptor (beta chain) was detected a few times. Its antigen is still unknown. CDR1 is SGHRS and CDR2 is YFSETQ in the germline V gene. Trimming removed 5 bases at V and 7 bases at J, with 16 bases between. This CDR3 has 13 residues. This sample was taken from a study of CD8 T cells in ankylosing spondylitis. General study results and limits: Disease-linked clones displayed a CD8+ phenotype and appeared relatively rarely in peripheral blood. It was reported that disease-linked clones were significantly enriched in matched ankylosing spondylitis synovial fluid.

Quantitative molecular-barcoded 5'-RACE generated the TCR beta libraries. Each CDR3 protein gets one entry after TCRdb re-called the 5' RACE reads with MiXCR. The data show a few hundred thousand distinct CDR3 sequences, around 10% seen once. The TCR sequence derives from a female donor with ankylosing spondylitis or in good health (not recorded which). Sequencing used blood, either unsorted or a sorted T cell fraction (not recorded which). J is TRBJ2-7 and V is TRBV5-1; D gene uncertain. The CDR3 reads CASSSRASGEQYF. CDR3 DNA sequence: TGCGCCAGCAGTTCACGGGCCTCCGGGGAGCAGTACTTC. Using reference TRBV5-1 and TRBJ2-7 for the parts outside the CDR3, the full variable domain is KAGVTQTPRYLIKTRGQQVTLSCSPISGHRSVSWYQQTPGQGLQFLFEYFSETQRNKGNFPGRFSGRQFSNSRSEMNVSTLELGDSALYLCASSSRASGEQYFGPGTRLTVT.